This TCR beta chain was captured by sequencing in a study of blood T cells in healthy people across ages. Study results and caveats: Age brought a roughly linear fall in TCR beta diversity measured per million T cells.

The trim removed 3 bases at V and 1 base at J, leaving 9 bases unmatched. The germline CDR1 and CDR2 sequences are MGHRA and YSYEKL. The CDR3 is 16 amino acids. Worth noting for this clonotype: What it binds is not known.

Every sample yielded at least 6.5 million isolated PBMCs. PCR was performed a second time for about 6 to 12 cycles using a sample-barcoded 5' primer and a J-beta primer mix. TCRdb processed the 5' RACE reads anew with MiXCR; each CDR3 protein has one entry. Among around 2 million distinct CDR3 sequences listed, around 42% were seen once. The J gene is TRBJ2-7, the V gene TRBV4-1, with TRBD2 matching 7 bases. The material sequenced was blood. The receptor comes from a human donor in good health. The CDR3 protein is CASSQEAPGGSYEQYF. CDR3 nucleotides: TGCGCCAGCAGCCAGGAAGCCCCGGGGGGATCCTACGAGCAGTACTTC.